This T cell receptor beta chain was identified during a study of CD8 T cells in Susac syndrome. The Susac syndrome patients fit the recently defined diagnostic criteria for definite or probable disease. RNA amounts of roughly 0.5 to 1 ug underwent reverse transcription with random hexamers. TCRdb independently ran MiXCR on the immunoSEQ multiplex PCR reads; one entry per CDR3 protein. The table lists about 180,000 distinct CDR3 sequences, roughly 94% of them singletons, with 0.085% to 0.1% in the top ten. The germline V gene encodes CDR1 GTSNPN and CDR2 SVGIG (reference sequence). V was shortened by 2 bases and J by 1 base, with 8 bases between the two germline ends. The CDR3 covers 13 residues. Only one count was recorded for this clonotype.

V and J are TRBV30 and TRBJ1-1; no clear D. This receptor was identified in a human donor with Susac syndrome. Material: CD4+ T cells from PBMCs. The CDR3 coding sequence is TGTGCCTGGAGTTCGGTGGAGAACACTGAAGCTTTCTTT. Residues: CAWSSVENTEAFF.